This T cell receptor beta chain was documented in a study of CD8 T cells in ankylosing spondylitis. Study results and limitations: In the blood and synovial fluid of reactive arthritis, some motif variants had been previously reported. Disease-linked clones were found to be CD8+ and relatively rare in peripheral blood. Ankylosing spondylitis blood seemed to carry a telltale TCR beta motif made of fewer than ten highly homologous variants.

This clonotype was recorded many times. Its antigen is not identified. The V and J ends lost 0 bases and 2 bases respectively, with 12 bases between them. Germline V CDR1 and CDR2: SGHRS, YFSETQ. The CDR3 sequence is 15 residues long. MiXCR, run by TCRdb on the 5' RACE reads, gives a single entry per CDR3 protein. The sample consists of 300,000 to 350,000 distinct CDR3 sequences, roughly 10% of them appearing once. The receptor was derived from a female donor with ankylosing spondylitis or in good health (not recorded which). The chain carries TRBV5-1 and TRBJ2-7; D remains unclear. The specimen was blood, either unsorted or a sorted T cell fraction (not recorded which). CDR3 DNA sequence: TGCGCCAGCAGCTTGGAAGCCTCAATCCCCTACGAGCAGTACTTC. Translation: CASSLEASIPYEQYF.